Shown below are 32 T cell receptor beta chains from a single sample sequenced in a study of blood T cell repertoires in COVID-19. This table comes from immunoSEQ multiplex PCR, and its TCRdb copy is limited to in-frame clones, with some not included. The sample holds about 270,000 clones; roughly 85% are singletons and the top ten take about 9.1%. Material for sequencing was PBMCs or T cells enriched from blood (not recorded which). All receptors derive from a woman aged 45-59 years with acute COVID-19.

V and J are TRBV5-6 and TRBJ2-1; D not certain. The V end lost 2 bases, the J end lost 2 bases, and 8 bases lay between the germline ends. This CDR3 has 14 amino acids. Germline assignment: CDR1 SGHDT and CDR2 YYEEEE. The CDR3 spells CASSFPHTYNEQFF. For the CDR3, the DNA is TGTGCCAGCAGCTTCCCCCACACCTACAATGAGCAGTTCTTC.

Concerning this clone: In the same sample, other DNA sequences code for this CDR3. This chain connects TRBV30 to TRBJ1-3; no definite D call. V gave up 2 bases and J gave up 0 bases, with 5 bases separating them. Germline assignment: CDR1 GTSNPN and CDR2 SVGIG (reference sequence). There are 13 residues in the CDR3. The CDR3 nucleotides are TGTGCCTGGAGTACTGGCTCTGGAAACACCATATATTTT. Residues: CAWSTGSGNTIYF. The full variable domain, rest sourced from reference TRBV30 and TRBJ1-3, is SQTIHQWPATLVQPVGSPLSLECTVEGTSNPNLYWYRQAAGRGLQLLFYSVGIGQISSEVPQNLSASRPQDRQFILSSKKLLLSDSGFYLCAWSTGSGNTIYFGEGSWLTVV.

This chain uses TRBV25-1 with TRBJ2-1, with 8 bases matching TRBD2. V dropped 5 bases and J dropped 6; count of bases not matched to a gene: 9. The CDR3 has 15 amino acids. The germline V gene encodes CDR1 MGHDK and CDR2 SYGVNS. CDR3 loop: CASSYYGGATNEQFF. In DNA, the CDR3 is TGTGCCAGCAGTTACTACGGGGGGGCGACCAATGAGCAGTTCTTC. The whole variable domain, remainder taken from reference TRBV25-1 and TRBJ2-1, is EADIYQTPRYLVIGTGKKITLECSQTMGHDKMYWYQQDPGMELHLIHYSYGVNSTEKGDLSSESTVSRIRTEHFPLTLESARPSHTSQYLCASSYYGGATNEQFFGPGTRLTVL.

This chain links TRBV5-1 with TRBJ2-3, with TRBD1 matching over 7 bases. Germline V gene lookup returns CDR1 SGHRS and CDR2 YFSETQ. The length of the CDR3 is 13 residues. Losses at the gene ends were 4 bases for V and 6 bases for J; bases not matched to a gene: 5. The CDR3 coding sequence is TGCGCCAGCAGCCAAGACAGGGCTGATACGCAGTATTTT. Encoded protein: CASSQDRADTQYF.

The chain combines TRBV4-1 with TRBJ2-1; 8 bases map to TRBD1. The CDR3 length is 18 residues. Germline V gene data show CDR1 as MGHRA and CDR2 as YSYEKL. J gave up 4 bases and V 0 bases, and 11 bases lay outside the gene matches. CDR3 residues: CASSQDDPGTGFYNEQFF. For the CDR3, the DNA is TGCGCCAGCAGCCAAGATGACCCCGGGACAGGATTTTACAATGAGCAGTTCTTC.

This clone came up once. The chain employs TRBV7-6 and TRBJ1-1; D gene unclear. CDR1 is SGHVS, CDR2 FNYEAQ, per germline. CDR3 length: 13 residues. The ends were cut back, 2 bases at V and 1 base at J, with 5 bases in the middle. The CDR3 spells CASSLKANTEAFF. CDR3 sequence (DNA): TGTGCCAGCAGCTTAAAAGCGAACACTGAAGCTTTCTTT.

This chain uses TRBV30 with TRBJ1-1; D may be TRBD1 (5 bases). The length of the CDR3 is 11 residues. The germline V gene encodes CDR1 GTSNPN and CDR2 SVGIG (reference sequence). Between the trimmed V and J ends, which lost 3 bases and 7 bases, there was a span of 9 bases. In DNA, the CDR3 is TGTGCCTGGAGCAGGGCGGATGAAGCTTTCTTT. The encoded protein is CAWSRADEAFF. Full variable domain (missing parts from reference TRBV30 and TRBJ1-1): SQTIHQWPATLVQPVGSPLSLECTVEGTSNPNLYWYRQAAGRGLQLLFYSVGIGQISSEVPQNLSASRPQDRQFILSSKKLLLSDSGFYLCAWSRADEAFFGQGTRLTVV.

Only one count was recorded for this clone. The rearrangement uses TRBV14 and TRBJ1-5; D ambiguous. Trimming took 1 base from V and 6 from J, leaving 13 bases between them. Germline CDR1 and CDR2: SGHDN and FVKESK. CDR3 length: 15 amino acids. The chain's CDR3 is CASSQGRAGSQPQHF. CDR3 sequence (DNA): TGTGCCAGCAGCCAAGGTCGAGCTGGTAGTCAGCCCCAGCATTTT. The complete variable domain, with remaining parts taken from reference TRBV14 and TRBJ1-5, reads EAGVTQFPSHSVIEKGQTVTLRCDPISGHDNLYWYRRVMGKEIKFLLHFVKESKQDESGMPNNRFLAERTGGTYSTLKVQPAELEDSGVYFCASSQGRAGSQPQHFGDGTRLSIL.

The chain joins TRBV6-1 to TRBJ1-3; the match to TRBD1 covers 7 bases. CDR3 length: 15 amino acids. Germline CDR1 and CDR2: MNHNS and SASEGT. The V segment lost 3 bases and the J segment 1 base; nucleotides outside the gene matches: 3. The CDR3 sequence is CASSEARGSGNTIYF. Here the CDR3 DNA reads TGTGCCAGCAGTGAGGCCAGGGGGTCTGGAAACACCATATATTTT.

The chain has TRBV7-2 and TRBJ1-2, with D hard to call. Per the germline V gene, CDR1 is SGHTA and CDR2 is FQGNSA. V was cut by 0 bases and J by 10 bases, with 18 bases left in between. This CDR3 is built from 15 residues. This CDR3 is CASSLAGLERDYYTF. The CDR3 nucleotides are TGTGCCAGCAGCTTAGCAGGACTGGAACGTGATTACTACACCTTC.

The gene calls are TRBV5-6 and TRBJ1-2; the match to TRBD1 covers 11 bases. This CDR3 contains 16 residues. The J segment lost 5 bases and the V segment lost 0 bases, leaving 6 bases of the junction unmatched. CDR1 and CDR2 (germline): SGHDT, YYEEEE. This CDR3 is CASSLAGGQGVYGYTF. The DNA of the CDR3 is TGTGCCAGCAGCTTGGCCGGGGGACAGGGGGTATATGGCTACACCTTC.

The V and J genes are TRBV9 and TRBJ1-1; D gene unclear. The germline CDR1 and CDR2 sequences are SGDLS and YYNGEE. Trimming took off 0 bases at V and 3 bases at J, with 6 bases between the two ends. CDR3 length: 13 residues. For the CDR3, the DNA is TGTGCCAGCAGCGTAGCCCAGGACACTGAAGCTTTCTTT. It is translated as CASSVAQDTEAFF.

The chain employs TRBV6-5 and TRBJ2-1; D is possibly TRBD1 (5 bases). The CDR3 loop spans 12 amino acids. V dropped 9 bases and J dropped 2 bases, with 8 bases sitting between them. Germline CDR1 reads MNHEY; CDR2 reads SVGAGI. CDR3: CASQDTYNEQFF. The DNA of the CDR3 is TGTGCCAGTCAGGACACCTACAATGAGCAGTTCTTC.

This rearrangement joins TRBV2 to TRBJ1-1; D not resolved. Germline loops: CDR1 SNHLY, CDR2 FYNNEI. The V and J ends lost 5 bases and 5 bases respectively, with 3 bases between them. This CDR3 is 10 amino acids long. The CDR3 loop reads CASSQTEAFF. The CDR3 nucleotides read TGTGCCAGCAGTCAAACTGAAGCTTTCTTT.

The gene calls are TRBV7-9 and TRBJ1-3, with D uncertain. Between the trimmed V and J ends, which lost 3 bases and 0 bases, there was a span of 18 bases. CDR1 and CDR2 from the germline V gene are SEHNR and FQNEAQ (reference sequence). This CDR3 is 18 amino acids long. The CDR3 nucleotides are TGTGCCAGCAGCTTCCGCAGGCAGGCCGCCGCCTCTGGAAACACCATATATTTT. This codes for CASSFRRQAAASGNTIYF.

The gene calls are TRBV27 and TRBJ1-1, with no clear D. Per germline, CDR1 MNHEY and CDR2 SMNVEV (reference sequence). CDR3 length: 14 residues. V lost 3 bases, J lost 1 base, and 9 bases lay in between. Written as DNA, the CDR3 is TGTGCCAGCAGTTTTGGAGGTCCGAACACTGAAGCTTTCTTT. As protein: CASSFGGPNTEAFF.

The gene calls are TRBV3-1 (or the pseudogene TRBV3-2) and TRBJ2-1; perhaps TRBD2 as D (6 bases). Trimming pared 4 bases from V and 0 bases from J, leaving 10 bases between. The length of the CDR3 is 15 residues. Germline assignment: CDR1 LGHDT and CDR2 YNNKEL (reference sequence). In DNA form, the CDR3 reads TGTGCCAGCAGCCCGCGGGGTAGCTCCTACAATGAGCAGTTCTTC. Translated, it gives CASSPRGSSYNEQFF.

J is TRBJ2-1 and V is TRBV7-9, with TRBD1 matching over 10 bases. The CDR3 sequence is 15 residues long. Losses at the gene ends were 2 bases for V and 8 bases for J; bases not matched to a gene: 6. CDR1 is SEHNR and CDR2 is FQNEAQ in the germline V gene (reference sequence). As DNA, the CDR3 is TGTGCCAGCAGCTTATCGGGACAGGGGTCCCATGAGCAGTTCTTC. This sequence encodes CASSLSGQGSHEQFF.

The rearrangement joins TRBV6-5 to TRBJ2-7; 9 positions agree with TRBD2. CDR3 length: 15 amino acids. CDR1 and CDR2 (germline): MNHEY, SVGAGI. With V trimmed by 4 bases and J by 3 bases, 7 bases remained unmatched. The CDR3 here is CASSSHSGGNYEQYF. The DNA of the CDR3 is TGTGCCAGCAGTTCACACAGCGGGGGGAACTACGAGCAGTACTTC.

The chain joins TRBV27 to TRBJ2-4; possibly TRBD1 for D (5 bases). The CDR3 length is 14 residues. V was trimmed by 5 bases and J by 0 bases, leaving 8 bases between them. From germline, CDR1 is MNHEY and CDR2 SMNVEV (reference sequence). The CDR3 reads CASSTQGAKNIQYF. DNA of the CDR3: TGTGCCAGCAGTACCCAGGGAGCCAAAAACATTCAGTACTTC.

The CDR3 DNA reads TGTGCCAGTATCCCGCAGGGGTCCACCGGGGAGCTGTTTTTT. Encoded protein: CASIPQGSTGELFF. This rearrangement joins TRBV19 to TRBJ2-2, with a weak D call TRBD1 (6 bases). The CDR3 is 14 residues long. Germline V gene lookup returns CDR1 LNHDA and CDR2 SQIVND (reference sequence). V dropped 7 bases and J dropped 4 bases, with 13 bases sitting between them. The whole variable domain, filled in from reference TRBV19 and TRBJ2-2, reads DGGITQSPKYLFRKEGQNVTLSCEQNLNHDAMYWYRQDPGQGLRLIYYSQIVNDFQKGDIAEGYSVSREKKESFPLTVTSAQKNPTAFYLCASIPQGSTGELFFGEGSRLTVL.

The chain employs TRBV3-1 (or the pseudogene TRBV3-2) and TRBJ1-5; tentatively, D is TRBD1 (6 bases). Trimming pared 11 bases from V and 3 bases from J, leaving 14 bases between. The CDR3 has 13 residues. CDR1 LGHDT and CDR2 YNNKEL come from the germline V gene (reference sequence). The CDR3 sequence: CASGGGHNQPQHF. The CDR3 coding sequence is TGTGCCTCCGGGGGGGGGCACAATCAGCCCCAGCATTTT.

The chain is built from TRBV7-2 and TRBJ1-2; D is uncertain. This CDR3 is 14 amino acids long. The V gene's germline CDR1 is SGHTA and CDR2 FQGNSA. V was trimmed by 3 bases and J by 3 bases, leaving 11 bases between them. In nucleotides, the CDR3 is TGTGCCAGCAGCTTCCTGGGGAGCGACTATGGCTACACCTTC. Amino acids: CASSFLGSDYGYTF.

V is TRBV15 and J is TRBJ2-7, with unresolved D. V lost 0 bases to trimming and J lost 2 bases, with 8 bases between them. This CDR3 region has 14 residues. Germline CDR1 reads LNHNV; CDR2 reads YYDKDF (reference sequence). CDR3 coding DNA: TGTGCCACCAGCAGAGAACCTATAGCCTACGAGCAGTACTTC. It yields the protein CATSREPIAYEQYF.

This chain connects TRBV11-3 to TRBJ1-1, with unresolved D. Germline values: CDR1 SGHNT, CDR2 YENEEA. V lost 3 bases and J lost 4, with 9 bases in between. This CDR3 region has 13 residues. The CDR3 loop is CASSLLTATEAFF. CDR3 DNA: TGTGCCAGCAGCTTGTTAACAGCCACTGAAGCTTTCTTT. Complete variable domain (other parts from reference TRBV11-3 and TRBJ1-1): EAGVVQSPRYKIIEKKQPVAFWCNPISGHNTLYWYLQNLGQGPELLIRYENEEAVDDSQLPKDRFSAERLKGVDSTLKIQPAELGDSAVYLCASSLLTATEAFFGQGTRLTVV.

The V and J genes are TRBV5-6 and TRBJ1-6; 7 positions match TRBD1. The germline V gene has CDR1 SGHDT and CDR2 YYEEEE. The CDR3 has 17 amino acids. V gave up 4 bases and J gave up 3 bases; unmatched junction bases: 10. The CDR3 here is CASSPRTGLGYNSPLHF. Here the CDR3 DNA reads TGTGCCAGCAGCCCTCGGACAGGACTCGGCTATAATTCACCCCTCCACTTT.

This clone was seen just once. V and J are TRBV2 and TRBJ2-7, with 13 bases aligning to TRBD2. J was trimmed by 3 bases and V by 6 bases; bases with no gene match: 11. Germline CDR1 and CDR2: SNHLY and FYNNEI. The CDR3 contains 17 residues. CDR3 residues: CASRASLGLAGDYEQYF. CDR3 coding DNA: TGTGCCAGCAGAGCCAGCCTCGGACTAGCGGGGGACTACGAGCAGTACTTC.

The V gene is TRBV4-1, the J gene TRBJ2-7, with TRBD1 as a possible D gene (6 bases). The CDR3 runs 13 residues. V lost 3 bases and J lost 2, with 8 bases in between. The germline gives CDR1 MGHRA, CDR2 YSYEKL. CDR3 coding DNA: TGCGCCAGCAGCCAGGGACAACCCTACGAGCAGTACTTC. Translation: CASSQGQPYEQYF.

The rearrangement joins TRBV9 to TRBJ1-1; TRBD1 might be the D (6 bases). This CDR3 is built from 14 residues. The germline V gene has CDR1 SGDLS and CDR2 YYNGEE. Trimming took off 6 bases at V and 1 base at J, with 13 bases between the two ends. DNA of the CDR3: TGTGCCAGCACCCTACAGACAGGGAACACTGAAGCTTTCTTT. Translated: CASTLQTGNTEAFF.

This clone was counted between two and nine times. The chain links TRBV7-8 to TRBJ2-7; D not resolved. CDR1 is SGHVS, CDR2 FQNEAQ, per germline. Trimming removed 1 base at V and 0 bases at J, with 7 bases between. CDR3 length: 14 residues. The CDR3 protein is CASSLVPGSYEQYF. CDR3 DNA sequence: TGTGCCAGCAGCTTAGTTCCAGGCTCCTACGAGCAGTACTTC.

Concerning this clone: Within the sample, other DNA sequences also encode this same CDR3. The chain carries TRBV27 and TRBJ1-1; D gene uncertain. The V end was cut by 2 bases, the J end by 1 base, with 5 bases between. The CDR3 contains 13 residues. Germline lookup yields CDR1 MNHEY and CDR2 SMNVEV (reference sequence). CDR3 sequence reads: CASSLRGNTEAFF. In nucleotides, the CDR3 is TGTGCCAGCAGTTTACGGGGGAACACTGAAGCTTTCTTT.

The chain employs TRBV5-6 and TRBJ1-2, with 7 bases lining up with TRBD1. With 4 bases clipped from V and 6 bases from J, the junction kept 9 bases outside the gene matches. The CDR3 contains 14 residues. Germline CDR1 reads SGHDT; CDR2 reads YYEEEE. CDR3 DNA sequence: TGTGCCAGCAGCGACACTTCAGGGGGTCATGGCTACACCTTC. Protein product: CASSDTSGGHGYTF.